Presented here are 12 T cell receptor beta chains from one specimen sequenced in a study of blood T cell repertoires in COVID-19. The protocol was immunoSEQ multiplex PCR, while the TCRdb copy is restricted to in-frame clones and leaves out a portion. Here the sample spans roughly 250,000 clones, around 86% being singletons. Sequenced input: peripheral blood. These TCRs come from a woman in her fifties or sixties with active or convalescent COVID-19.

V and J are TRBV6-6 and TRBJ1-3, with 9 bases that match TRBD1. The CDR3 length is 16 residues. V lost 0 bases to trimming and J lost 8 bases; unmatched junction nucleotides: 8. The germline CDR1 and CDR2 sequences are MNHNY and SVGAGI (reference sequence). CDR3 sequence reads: CASSYSTPGQGDTIYF. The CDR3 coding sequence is TGTGCCAGCAGTTACTCCACTCCGGGACAGGGAGACACCATATATTTT.

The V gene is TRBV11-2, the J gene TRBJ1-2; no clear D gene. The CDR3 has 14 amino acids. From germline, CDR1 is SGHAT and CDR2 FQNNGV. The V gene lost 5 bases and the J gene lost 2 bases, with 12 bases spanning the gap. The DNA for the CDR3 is TGTGCCAGCAGCCCCGGGTCATCAAACTATGGCTACACCTTC. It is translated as CASSPGSSNYGYTF.

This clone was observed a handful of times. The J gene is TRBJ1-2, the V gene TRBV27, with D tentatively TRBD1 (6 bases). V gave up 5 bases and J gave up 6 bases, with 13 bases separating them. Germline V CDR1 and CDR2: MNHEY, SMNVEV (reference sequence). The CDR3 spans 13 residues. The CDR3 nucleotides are TGTGCCAGCAGTCTTCAGGGGAGGGATGGCTACACCTTC. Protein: CASSLQGRDGYTF.

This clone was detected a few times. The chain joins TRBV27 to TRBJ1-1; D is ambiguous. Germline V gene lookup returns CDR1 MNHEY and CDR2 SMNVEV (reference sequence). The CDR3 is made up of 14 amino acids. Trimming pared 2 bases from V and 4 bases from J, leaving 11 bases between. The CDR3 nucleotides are TGTGCCAGCAGTTTAAGACGGGTGGGCACTGAAGCTTTCTTT. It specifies CASSLRRVGTEAFF.

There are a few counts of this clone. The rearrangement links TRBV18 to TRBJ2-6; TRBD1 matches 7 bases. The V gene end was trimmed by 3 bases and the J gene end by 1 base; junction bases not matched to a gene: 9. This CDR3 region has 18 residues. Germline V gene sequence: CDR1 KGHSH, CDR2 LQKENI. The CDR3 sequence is CASSPGQDLSSGANVLTF. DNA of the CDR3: TGTGCCAGCTCACCCGGACAGGATCTTTCTTCTGGGGCCAACGTCCTGACTTTC.

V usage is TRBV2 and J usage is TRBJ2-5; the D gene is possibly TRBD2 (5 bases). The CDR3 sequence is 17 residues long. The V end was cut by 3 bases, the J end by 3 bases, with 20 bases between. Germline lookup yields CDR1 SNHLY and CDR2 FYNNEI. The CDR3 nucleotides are TGTGCCAGCAGTGAGATTGGGGTAGCGTCGAGAGAAGAGACCCAGTACTTC. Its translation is CASSEIGVASREETQYF.

DNA for the CDR3: TGTGCCACCAGTGACTGGCTCTCTGGAAACACCATATATTTT. Translation gives CATSDWLSGNTIYF. The chain joins TRBV19 to TRBJ1-3; D is ambiguous. The germline gives CDR1 LNHDA, CDR2 SQIVND (reference sequence). Trimming left V 10 bases short and J 0 bases short, with 13 bases between. This CDR3 contains 14 residues. Combining the CDR3 with reference TRBV19 and TRBJ1-3 gives the whole variable domain DGGITQSPKYLFRKEGQNVTLSCEQNLNHDAMYWYRQDPGQGLRLIYYSQIVNDFQKGDIAEGYSVSREKKESFPLTVTSAQKNPTAFYLCATSDWLSGNTIYFGEGSWLTVV.

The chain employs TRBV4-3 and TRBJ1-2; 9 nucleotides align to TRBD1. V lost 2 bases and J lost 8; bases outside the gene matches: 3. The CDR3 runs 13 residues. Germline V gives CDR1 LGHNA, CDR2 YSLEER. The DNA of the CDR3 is TGCGCCAGCAGCCAAACGGACAGGGGCGGCTACACCTTC. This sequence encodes CASSQTDRGGYTF.

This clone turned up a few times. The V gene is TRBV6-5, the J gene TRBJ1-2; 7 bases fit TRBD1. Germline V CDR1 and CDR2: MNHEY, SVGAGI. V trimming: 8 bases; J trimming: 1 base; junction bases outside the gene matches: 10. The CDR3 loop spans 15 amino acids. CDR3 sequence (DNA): TGTGCCAGCCGGCGCCAGACAGGGTTTAACTATGGCTACACCTTC. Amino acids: CASRRQTGFNYGYTF.

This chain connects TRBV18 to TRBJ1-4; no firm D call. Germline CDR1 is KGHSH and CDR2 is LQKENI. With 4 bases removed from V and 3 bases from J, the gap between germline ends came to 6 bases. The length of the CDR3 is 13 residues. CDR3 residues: CASSLQSNEKLFF. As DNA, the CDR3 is TGTGCCAGCTCACTTCAGTCTAATGAAAAACTGTTTTTT.

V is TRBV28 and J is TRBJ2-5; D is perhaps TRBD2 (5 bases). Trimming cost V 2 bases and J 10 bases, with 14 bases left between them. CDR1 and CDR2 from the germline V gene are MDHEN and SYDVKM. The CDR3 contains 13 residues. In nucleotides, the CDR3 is TGTGCCAGCAGTTTAAGGAGGCTAGGTGACCAGTACTTC. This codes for CASSLRRLGDQYF.

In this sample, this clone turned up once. The CDR3 DNA reads TGTGCCAGCAGCCCCGCTGGCAGGGGCTCTGGAAACACCATATATTTT. It codes for CASSPAGRGSGNTIYF. V is TRBV7-2 and J is TRBJ1-3, with D possibly TRBD1 on 6 matching bases. V lost 5 bases to trimming and J lost 0 bases, with 14 bases between them. Germline assignment: CDR1 SGHTA and CDR2 FQGNSA. This CDR3 has 16 amino acids. Full variable domain (remainder filled in from reference TRBV7-2 and TRBJ1-3): GAGVSQSPSNKVTEKGKDVELRCDPISGHTALYWYRQSLGQGLEFLIYFQGNSAPDKSGLPSDRFSAERTGGSVSTLTIQRTQQEDSAVYLCASSPAGRGSGNTIYFGEGSWLTVV.